This T cell receptor beta chain comes out of a study of a mutant IDH1 vaccine in newly diagnosed glioma. Turning to the study itself: Most had both radiotherapy and temozolomide beforehand; others had only one.

The method was immunoSEQ multiplex PCR; TCRdb's version includes in-frame clones alone and lacks a portion of them. The sample records about 96,000 clones, over 75% being singletons. Time point noted: baseline, week 1 (first vaccination visit). Noted treatment: pre-vaccination baseline after standard-of-care therapy. By share, this clone counts as medium-sized. Germline V gives CDR1 SEHNR, CDR2 FQNEAQ (reference sequence). The CDR3 has 16 amino acids. V dropped 4 bases and J dropped 2; count of bases not matched to a gene: 9. The specimen comprised PBMCs, sampled from a glioma patient treated with radiotherapy, temozolomide or both. The chain recombines TRBV7-9 with TRBJ2-5; 8 bases agree with TRBD2. This clonotype originated in a man aged 35-49 years with glioma. This CDR3 is CASSWEAGVLQETQYF. CDR3 DNA sequence: TGTGCCAGCAGCTGGGAAGCGGGGGTTCTACAAGAGACCCAGTACTTC.